These T cell receptor beta chains were read from a single sample in a study of blood T cell repertoires in COVID-19. Profiled with immunoSEQ multiplex PCR; TCRdb holds only in-frame clones, not every one. The sample has roughly 120,000 clones, around 87% seen once; the top ten hold roughly 8%. Sample: peripheral blood. All receptors derive from a human donor in a cohort sampled during active COVID-19. Both conserved end residues are part of each CDR3. D genes are given only for firm matches. Size is omitted from some rows. Given values are once, few, many or a class for expanded clones.

V: TRBV6-4; J: TRBJ2-3; size: NA; D: TRBD2; DNA: TGTGCCAGCAGTGACGGGAGGGGCTACGGCCGGAATACGCAGTATTTT; CDR3: CASSDGRGYGRNTQYF
V: TRBV5-1; J: TRBJ1-5; size: NA; D: NA; DNA: TGCGCCAGCAGCCCTGGGGGGATAAGCAATCAGCCCCAGCATTTT; CDR3: CASSPGGISNQPQHF
V: TRBV4-1; J: TRBJ2-5; size: NA; D: NA; DNA: TGCGCCTGCAGCGACCGGAGGGCCGACGGTCGGCTAGAGACCCAGTACTTC; CDR3: CACSDRRADGRLETQYF
V: TRBV7-8; J: TRBJ1-6; size: few; D: NA; DNA: TGTGCCAGCGGCAGACAGGCAAGCTCCTATAATTCACCCCTCCACTTT; CDR3: CASGRQASSYNSPLHF
V: TRBV19; J: TRBJ1-5; size: NA; D: TRBD1; DNA: TGTGCCAGTAGTATAGGGAAGGGGGCGAATAGCAATCAGCCCCAGCATTTT; CDR3: CASSIGKGANSNQPQHF
V: TRBV5-1; J: TRBJ2-2; size: NA; D: NA; DNA: TGCGCCAGCAGCCCGGGTGGTTTGGGCACCGGGGAGCTGTTTTTT; CDR3: CASSPGGLGTGELFF
V: TRBV30; J: TRBJ2-3; size: NA; D: TRBD2; DNA: TGTGCCTGGAGTGGGGGATTAGCGGGGTTCACAGATACGCAGTATTTT; CDR3: CAWSGGLAGFTDTQYF
V: TRBV19; J: TRBJ2-5; size: NA; D: NA; DNA: TGTGCCAGTAGTCCTAATGAAGAGACCCAGTACTTC; CDR3: CASSPNEETQYF
V: TRBV3-1/TRBV3-2; J: TRBJ1-1; size: NA; D: NA; DNA: TGTGCCAGCAGCCAAGGGAGTGAAGCTTTCTTT; CDR3: CASSQGSEAFF
V: TRBV9; J: TRBJ1-5; size: NA; D: NA; DNA: TGTGCCAGCAGCGTTGGACAGAATAGCAATCAGCCCCAGCATTTT; CDR3: CASSVGQNSNQPQHF
V: TRBV11-2; J: TRBJ2-3; size: NA; D: TRBD2; DNA: TGTGCCAGCAGCTTAGATCGGCCTAGCGGGAGGAGGACGCAGTATTTT; CDR3: CASSLDRPSGRRTQYF
V: TRBV18; J: TRBJ1-1; size: NA; D: NA; DNA: TGTGCCAGCTCACCACCCGGACCGGGAAACACTGAAGCTTTCTTT; CDR3: CASSPPGPGNTEAFF
V: TRBV6-5; J: TRBJ1-5; size: NA; D: TRBD1; DNA: TGTGCCAGCAGGAGACAGGGCCAGAATCAGCCCCAGCATTTT; CDR3: CASRRQGQNQPQHF
V: TRBV4-1; J: TRBJ2-3; size: NA; D: TRBD2; DNA: TGCGCCAGCAGCCGGCCTTCAGCGGGAGAGAGGTCAGATACGCAGTATTTT; CDR3: CASSRPSAGERSDTQYF
V: TRBV6-1; J: TRBJ2-5; size: NA; D: TRBD2; DNA: TGTGCCAGCAGTGAAAGGGGACTAGCGGGAGGATTGGGAGAGACCCAGTACTTC; CDR3: CASSERGLAGGLGETQYF
V: TRBV18; J: TRBJ2-3; size: NA; D: NA; DNA: TGTGCCAGCTCACCGCCAGGCACAGATACGCAGTATTTT; CDR3: CASSPPGTDTQYF
V: TRBV5-5; J: TRBJ1-2; size: NA; D: NA; DNA: TGTGCCAGCAGCTACAGAGAATCTAACTATGGCTACACCTTC; CDR3: CASSYRESNYGYTF
V: TRBV18; J: TRBJ2-7; size: NA; D: TRBD2; DNA: TGTGCCAGCTCACCACCGGGGCGGGGGGAGCAGTACTTC; CDR3: CASSPPGRGEQYF
V: TRBV18; J: TRBJ2-5; size: NA; D: NA; DNA: TGTGCCAGCTCACCAAACACGATCCAAGAGACCCAGTACTTC; CDR3: CASSPNTIQETQYF
V: TRBV5-6; J: TRBJ1-1; size: NA; D: NA; DNA: TGTGCCAGCAGCTTGGGGGGGCCGGGCACTGAAGCTTTCTTT; CDR3: CASSLGGPGTEAFF
V: TRBV27; J: TRBJ1-4; size: NA; D: NA; DNA: TGTGCCAGCAGTTTATTCTTCGCCGGTGAAAAACTGTTTTTT; CDR3: CASSLFFAGEKLFF
V: TRBV6-6; J: TRBJ2-1; size: NA; D: TRBD2; DNA: TGTGCCAGCACCCTAGCGGGGGGTAGTGGCGATGAGCAGTTCTTC; CDR3: CASTLAGGSGDEQFF